The rows below give T cell receptor beta chains drawn from one sample of a study of blood T cell repertoires in COVID-19. Measured with immunoSEQ multiplex PCR; TCRdb has only the in-frame clones, and not every one. Among more than 95,000 clones listed, roughly 80% were seen once. The specimen was peripheral blood. These receptors came from an elderly woman with acute or convalescent COVID-19. The CDR3 runs from the conserved cysteine through the conserved F or W. The D gene is left open where the match is weak. Part of the rows lack a size; the others show once, few, many or a class for expanded clones.

clone size	V gene	D gene	J gene	CDR3 protein	CDR3 DNA
NA	TRBV27	NA	TRBJ2-6	CASSFPGLSSGANVLTF	TGTGCCAGCAGTTTTCCGGGACTGAGCTCTGGGGCCAACGTCCTGACTTTC
NA	TRBV29-1	NA	TRBJ2-2	CSVDTGKGTGELFF	TGCAGCGTTGATACAGGGAAAGGGACCGGGGAGCTGTTTTTT
NA	TRBV2	NA	TRBJ2-1	CASSADSSYNEQFF	TGTGCCAGCAGTGCGGACAGTTCCTACAATGAGCAGTTCTTC
NA	TRBV3-1/TRBV3-2	NA	TRBJ1-5	CASSQRGKGDQPQHF	TGTGCCAGCAGCCAGCGAGGGAAGGGTGATCAGCCCCAGCATTTT
NA	TRBV6-5	NA	TRBJ1-1	CASSYSYNLNTEAFF	TGTGCCAGCAGTTACTCTTACAATTTGAACACTGAAGCTTTCTTT
NA	TRBV6-5	NA	TRBJ2-1	CASRLDSSYNEQFF	TGTGCCAGCAGACTGGACAGCTCCTACAATGAGCAGTTCTTC
NA	TRBV10-2	TRBD1	TRBJ2-3	CASSEGLGTGEPDTQYF	TGCGCCAGCAGTGAAGGCCTCGGGACAGGGGAGCCAGATACGCAGTATTTT
once	TRBV7-9	NA	TRBJ1-1	CASSLIARQNTEAFF	TGTGCCAGCAGCTTAATCGCGAGACAGAACACTGAAGCTTTCTTT
NA	TRBV20-1	TRBD2	TRBJ2-7	CSASFAGEFAYEQYF	TGCAGTGCTAGTTTTGCGGGGGAATTTGCCTACGAGCAGTACTTC
NA	TRBV11-3	NA	TRBJ2-1	CASSFSRLATYNEQFF	TGTGCCAGCAGCTTCTCCAGGCTAGCGACCTACAATGAGCAGTTCTTC
NA	TRBV25-1	NA	TRBJ2-3	CASSERRGAVVDTQYF	TGTGCCAGCAGTGAAAGGAGGGGCGCTGTGGTAGATACGCAGTATTTT
NA	TRBV10-3	TRBD1	TRBJ2-1	CAIGRRDRENEQFF	TGTGCCATCGGTAGGCGGGACAGGGAAAATGAGCAGTTCTTC
NA	TRBV24-1	TRBD1	TRBJ2-3	CATSEPGQGTDTQYF	TGTGCCACCAGTGAGCCGGGACAGGGCACAGATACGCAGTATTTT
NA	TRBV10-3	TRBD1	TRBJ2-1	CAIRFGQGLNEQFF	TGTGCCATCAGGTTCGGACAGGGGTTGAATGAGCAGTTCTTC
NA	TRBV7-9	TRBD2	TRBJ2-2	CASSLRTSGSMPGELFF	TGTGCCAGCAGCCTTCGGACTAGCGGGAGTATGCCCGGGGAGCTGTTTTTT
NA	TRBV11-3	NA	TRBJ1-4	CASTILPGGADEKLFF	TGTGCCAGCACCATCTTACCTGGGGGCGCGGATGAAAAACTGTTTTTT
NA	TRBV29-1	NA	TRBJ2-3	CSVQGTDTQYF	TGCAGCGTTCAGGGGACAGATACGCAGTATTTT
NA	TRBV27	NA	TRBJ1-2	CASSLEGRGGYTF	TGTGCCAGCAGTTTAGAAGGGAGGGGTGGCTACACCTTC